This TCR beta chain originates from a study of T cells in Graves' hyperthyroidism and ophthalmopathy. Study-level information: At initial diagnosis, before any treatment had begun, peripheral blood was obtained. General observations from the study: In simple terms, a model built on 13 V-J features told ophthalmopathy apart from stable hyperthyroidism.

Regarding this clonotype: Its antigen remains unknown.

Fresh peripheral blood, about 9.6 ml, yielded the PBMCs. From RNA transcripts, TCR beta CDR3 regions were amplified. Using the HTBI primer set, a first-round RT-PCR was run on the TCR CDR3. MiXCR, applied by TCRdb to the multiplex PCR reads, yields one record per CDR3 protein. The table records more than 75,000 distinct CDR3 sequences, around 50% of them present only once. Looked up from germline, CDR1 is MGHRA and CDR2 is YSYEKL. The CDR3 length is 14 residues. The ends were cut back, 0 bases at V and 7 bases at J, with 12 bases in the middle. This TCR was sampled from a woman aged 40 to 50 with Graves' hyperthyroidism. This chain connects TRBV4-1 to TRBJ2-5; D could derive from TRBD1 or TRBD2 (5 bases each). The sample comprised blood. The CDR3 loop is CASSQDGTGVTQYF. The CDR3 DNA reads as TGCGCCAGCAGCCAAGACGGGACCGGTGTGACCCAGTACTTC.